The 16 T cell receptor beta chains reported below all come from one sample, sequenced in a study of CD8 T cells in ankylosing spondylitis. Via MiXCR, TCRdb re-called the 5' RACE reads, giving one row per CDR3 protein. The sample lists under 120,000 distinct CDR3 sequences, approximately 25% occurring once. Sequencing input: synovial fluid, either unsorted or a sorted T cell fraction (not recorded which). Source of these receptors: a male donor with ankylosing spondylitis.

The V and J genes are TRBV5-4 and TRBJ2-1, with 12 bases identical to TRBD2. The CDR3 is made up of 16 amino acids. Trimming at V came to 4 bases and at J to 8 bases, leaving 10 bases not matched to a gene. From germline, CDR1 is SGHNT and CDR2 YYREEE (reference sequence). The CDR3 DNA reads TGTGCCAGCAGCCCCGGGACTAGCGGGCTTTCCCATGAGCAGTTCTTC. Translating it yields CASSPGTSGLSHEQFF.

This chain links TRBV3-1 with TRBJ1-6; 7 bases line up with TRBD1. Germline assignment: CDR1 LGHDT and CDR2 YNNKEL (reference sequence). This CDR3 is 15 amino acids long. After removal of 4 bases from V and 8 bases from J, the junction contained 8 bases not matched to a gene. CDR3 loop: CASSLLPDRDSPLHF. Written as DNA, the CDR3 is TGTGCCAGCAGCCTTCTACCCGACAGGGATTCACCCCTCCACTTT.

The V call is TRBV20-1, the J call TRBJ2-3; 11 bases align to TRBD2. Germline V gives CDR1 DFQATT, CDR2 SNEGSKA (reference sequence). With V trimmed by 0 bases and J by 5 bases, 7 bases remained unmatched. The CDR3 is 16 amino acids. DNA for the CDR3: TGCAGTGCTAGAGATAGAACTAGCGGGAGTGGAGATACGCAGTATTTT. Protein product: CSARDRTSGSGDTQYF.

This clonotype has only a few counts. The chain joins TRBV12-5 to TRBJ2-1, with D perhaps matching TRBD2 (5 bases). Trimming cost V 6 bases and J 8 bases, with 23 bases left between them. The germline CDR1 and CDR2 sequences are LGHNT and FRNRAP. The CDR3 has 16 residues. The CDR3 DNA is TGTGCTAGTGGGGATACCCGGTTTAGTTCCGGGGATGAGCAGTTCTTC. Translation: CASGDTRFSSGDEQFF.

The rearrangement joins TRBV12-3 or TRBV12-4 to TRBJ1-1; no definite D call. The CDR3 has 15 residues. Trimming took off 7 bases at V and 2 bases at J, with 17 bases between the two ends. The CDR3 loop is CASTYPGEANTEAFF. CDR3 DNA: TGTGCCAGCACCTATCCCGGCGAGGCTAACACTGAAGCTTTCTTT.

The chain is built from TRBV27 and TRBJ1-1; unclear D gene. V shed 1 base and J shed 0 bases, with 12 bases lying between them. Germline assignment: CDR1 MNHEY and CDR2 SMNVEV (reference sequence). CDR3 size: 16 residues. Written as DNA, the CDR3 is TGTGCCAGCAGTTTATTCCCCGGGAATATGAACACTGAAGCTTTCTTT. Protein sequence: CASSLFPGNMNTEAFF.

This clonotype was counted between two and nine times. The V gene is TRBV2, the J gene TRBJ2-3, with D hard to call. CDR1 and CDR2 (germline): SNHLY, FYNNEI. CDR3 length equals 14 residues. The V end was cut by 6 bases, the J end by 0 bases, with 10 bases between. The CDR3 loop is CASSPRRSTDTQYF. The DNA for the CDR3 is TGTGCCAGCAGCCCTCGCCGGAGCACAGATACGCAGTATTTT.

This clonotype was found many times. The chain recombines TRBV6-6 with TRBJ2-1; D may be TRBD2 (6 bases). The CDR3 sequence is 12 residues long. The germline V gene encodes CDR1 MNHNY and CDR2 SVGAGI (reference sequence). Trimming took 10 bases from V and 5 from J, leaving 12 bases between them. CDR3 sequence (DNA): TGTGCCACCTCCCCGGGGGACAATGAGCAGTTCTTC. Translation gives CATSPGDNEQFF.

The chain joins TRBV2 to TRBJ2-5; the D gene is possibly TRBD2 (5 bases). Germline V lookup: CDR1 SNHLY, CDR2 FYNNEI. The CDR3 has 14 residues. The V end was cut by 4 bases, the J end by 2 bases, with 11 bases between. The chain's CDR3 is CASSVRRAQETQYF. CDR3 nucleotide sequence: TGTGCCAGCAGTGTTCGGCGGGCACAAGAGACCCAGTACTTC. Full variable domain (missing parts from reference TRBV2 and TRBJ2-5): EPEVTQTPSHQVTQMGQEVILRCVPISNHLYFYWYRQILGQKVEFLVSFYNNEISEKSEIFDDQFSVERPDGSNFTLKIRSTKLEDSAMYFCASSVRRAQETQYFGPGTRLLVL.

This clonotype was picked up a small number of times. V usage is TRBV10-3 and J usage is TRBJ2-3; TRBD1 or TRBD2 may be the D gene (5 bases each). Germline CDR1 and CDR2: ENHRY and SYGVKD. The V end was cut by 5 bases, the J end by 14 bases, with 14 bases between. There are 11 residues in the CDR3. CDR3 in amino acids: CAISTRGPSYF. The CDR3 DNA is TGTGCCATCAGTACTAGGGGTCCCTCGTATTTT.

This clonotype came up a few times. This rearrangement joins TRBV20-1 to TRBJ2-3; perhaps D is TRBD1 or TRBD2 (5 bases each). The V gene lost 7 bases and the J gene lost 6 bases, with 11 bases spanning the gap. The CDR3 totals 11 residues. Germline-derived CDR1 and CDR2 are DFQATT and SNEGSKA (reference sequence). The CDR3, as DNA: TGCAGTGGGGGGATCGGGGATACGCAGTATTTT. It is translated as CSGGIGDTQYF.

This clonotype was observed a handful of times. V and J are TRBV4-1 and TRBJ1-1; D is uncertain. Trimming shortened V by 4 bases and J by 5 bases, and 14 bases separated the two germline ends. The CDR3 sequence is 14 residues long. In germline, CDR1 is MGHRA, CDR2 YSYEKL. CDR3 sequence: CASSLGTLSTEAFF. In DNA form, the CDR3 reads TGCGCCAGCAGCCTAGGTACCCTGTCGACTGAAGCTTTCTTT.

The table lists this clonotype with a few counts. The chain recombines TRBV10-3 with TRBJ1-2; D is ambiguous. Germline V gene data show CDR1 as ENHRY and CDR2 as SYGVKD. Trimming cost V 3 bases and J 8 bases, with 10 bases left between them. This CDR3 comprises 12 residues. The CDR3 reads CAISDQIAGYTF. The CDR3 region has the DNA TGTGCCATCAGTGACCAGATTGCGGGCTACACCTTC.

The chain couples TRBV19 to TRBJ2-2, with TRBD2 matching 9 bases. The V gene's germline CDR1 is LNHDA and CDR2 SQIVND (reference sequence). The J segment lost 4 bases and the V segment lost 5 bases, leaving 8 bases of the junction unmatched. This CDR3 spans 16 amino acids. CDR3 nucleotides: TGTGCCAGTAGTTTGCTAGCGGGATCGGGCACCGGGGAGCTGTTTTTT. It specifies CASSLLAGSGTGELFF.

The chain carries TRBV29-1 and TRBJ2-5; TRBD1 agrees at 8 bases. The CDR3 is made up of 13 amino acids. Germline V gene sequence: CDR1 SQVTM, CDR2 ANQGSEA. After removal of 3 bases from V and 5 bases from J, the junction contained 5 bases not matched to a gene. CDR3 loop: CSVDQGARETQYF. CDR3 nucleotide sequence: TGCAGCGTTGATCAGGGGGCGAGGGAGACCCAGTACTTC.

The gene calls are TRBV20-1 and TRBJ2-7; D is unresolved. The CDR3 spans 11 residues. V was trimmed by 5 bases and J by 3 bases, leaving 8 bases between them. Germline values: CDR1 DFQATT, CDR2 SNEGSKA (reference sequence). CDR3 DNA: TGCAGTGCTGGCGATGACTACGAGCAGTACGTC. Protein sequence: CSAGDDYEQYV.